These 27 T cell receptor beta chains originate from one sample sequenced in a study of blood T cell repertoires in COVID-19. Here immunoSEQ multiplex PCR was the method, and the copy in TCRdb shows in-frame clones only, minus some. The profile shows 280,000 or so clones, approximately 85% of them singletons. Sequencing input: PBMCs or T cells enriched from blood (not recorded which). Source of these receptors: a man younger than 40 who had recovered from COVID-19.

This chain connects TRBV10-1 to TRBJ1-5; 9 bases are shared with TRBD1. Germline CDR1 and CDR2: WNHNN and SYGVQD (reference sequence). The CDR3 length is 17 residues. Trimming at V came to 7 bases and at J to 0 bases, leaving 10 bases not matched to a gene. In DNA form, the CDR3 reads TGCGCCAGCACTGACCGGGACAGGGATTTTAGCAATCAGCCCCAGCATTTT. Translated: CASTDRDRDFSNQPQHF.

The genes are TRBV6-5 and TRBJ1-5; D is perhaps TRBD1 (6 bases). Germline V lookup: CDR1 MNHEY, CDR2 SVGAGI. The CDR3 sequence is 15 residues long. V gave up 6 bases and J gave up 5 bases, with 17 bases separating them. The CDR3 DNA follows: TGTGCCAGCAGAGCACCGGGAGGGGGTTATCAGCCCCAGCATTTT. It specifies CASRAPGGGYQPQHF.

The chain couples TRBV7-3 to TRBJ2-6; tentative D call: TRBD2 (5 bases). This CDR3 is built from 14 residues. From germline, CDR1 is SGHTA and CDR2 FQGTGA. V was shortened by 8 bases and J by 0 bases, with 8 bases between the two germline ends. The CDR3 is CASSRDSGANVLTF. The CDR3 DNA follows: TGTGCCAGCTCCCGGGACTCTGGGGCCAACGTCCTGACTTTC.

This rearrangement joins TRBV5-1 to TRBJ2-7; 7 bases match TRBD2. V gave up 1 base and J gave up 1 base; unmatched junction bases: 8. The germline CDR1 and CDR2 sequences are SGHRS and YFSETQ. The CDR3 spans 16 residues. This CDR3 is CASSLTAGGGSYEQYF. The CDR3 DNA reads TGCGCCAGCAGCTTGACCGCTGGCGGGGGTTCCTACGAGCAGTACTTC.

V usage is TRBV14 and J usage is TRBJ1-2; D gene uncertain. Germline CDR1 and CDR2: SGHDN and FVKESK. The CDR3 sequence is 16 residues long. V lost 4 bases, J lost 2 bases, and 17 bases lay in between. CDR3 residues: CASSPPLSSRNYGYTF. CDR3 bases: TGTGCCAGCAGCCCCCCCCTATCCTCCAGGAACTATGGCTACACCTTC.

The chain recombines TRBV9 with TRBJ1-1; unclear D gene. The CDR3 loop spans 13 amino acids. Germline-derived CDR1 and CDR2 are SGDLS and YYNGEE. V lost 0 bases and J 4 bases, leaving 7 bases between the germline ends. CDR3 region: CASSVVPGTEAFF. In DNA form, the CDR3 reads TGTGCCAGCAGCGTAGTCCCAGGCACTGAAGCTTTCTTT.

The chain links TRBV10-3 to TRBJ1-1; a possible D gene is TRBD1 (5 bases). CDR1 and CDR2 (germline): ENHRY, SYGVKD. The CDR3 covers 11 residues. The V end lost 8 bases, the J end lost 4 bases, and 8 bases lay between the germline ends. CDR3 coding DNA: TGTGCCATCCGAAGGGGCACTGAAGCTTTCTTT. Protein: CAIRRGTEAFF.

The chain uses TRBV5-1 and TRBJ2-1; D might be TRBD2 (6 bases). V lost 1 base to trimming and J lost 6 bases, with 11 bases between them. Germline CDR1 is SGHRS and CDR2 is YFSETQ. This CDR3 contains 14 residues. The DNA for the CDR3 is TGCGCCAGCAGCTTGTTTCTGCGGGGCAATGAGCAGTTCTTC. This codes for CASSLFLRGNEQFF.

This chain uses TRBV7-9 with TRBJ2-5, with D maybe TRBD1 (5 bases). Germline CDR1 SEHNR, CDR2 FQNEAQ (reference sequence). Trimming took 3 bases from V and 3 from J, leaving 8 bases between them. The CDR3 is 13 residues long. Here the CDR3 reads CASSLSREETQYF. Here the CDR3 DNA reads TGTGCCAGCAGCTTGTCCAGGGAAGAGACCCAGTACTTC.

This sequence joins TRBV6-1 and TRBJ2-5, with 8 bases aligning to TRBD1. The ends lost 0 bases at V and 2 bases at J; junction bases unmatched: 5. The CDR3 runs 16 residues. From germline, CDR1 is MNHNS and CDR2 SASEGT. CDR3 in DNA: TGTGCCAGCAGTGAAGCGCAGGGGGCTTCTCAAGAGACCCAGTACTTC. The encoded protein is CASSEAQGASQETQYF.

This chain uses TRBV5-1 with TRBJ2-5; 10 bases are a match to TRBD2. The trim removed 4 bases at V and 4 bases at J, leaving 7 bases unmatched. The CDR3 is made up of 15 amino acids. Germline V gives CDR1 SGHRS, CDR2 YFSETQ. CDR3 bases: TGCGCCAGCAGCACAGCGGGGGGGCCTCGAGAGACCCAGTACTTC. Amino acid sequence: CASSTAGGPRETQYF.

Comments on this clone: The sample holds other DNA sequences that translate to the same CDR3. DNA of the CDR3: TGTGCCAGCAGTCTCAACAGGGGAGCCGGGGAGCTGTTTTTT. Translated: CASSLNRGAGELFF. The chain is built from TRBV7-3 and TRBJ2-2; 7 nucleotides match TRBD1. Germline CDR1 and CDR2: SGHTA and FQGTGA. Trimming took 6 bases from V and 6 from J; bases not matched to a gene: 7. This CDR3 comprises 14 residues.

J is TRBJ2-7 and V is TRBV5-5; 7 bases fit TRBD1. The CDR3 contains 15 residues. V lost 5 bases and J lost 3; bases outside the gene matches: 11. Germline V gene lookup returns CDR1 SGHKS and CDR2 YYEKEE (reference sequence). The CDR3 sequence: CASRPPGQSLYEQYF. In DNA, the CDR3 is TGTGCCAGCAGGCCCCCGGGACAGAGCCTCTACGAGCAGTACTTC.

In DNA, the CDR3 is TGCAGCGTTGAAGAATACATGAACACTGAAGCTTTCTTT. The encoded protein is CSVEEYMNTEAFF. The rearrangement links TRBV29-1 to TRBJ1-1, with D unresolved. V gave up 0 bases and J gave up 0 bases, with 5 bases separating them. The CDR3 is 13 amino acids. Per the germline V gene, CDR1 is SQVTM and CDR2 is ANQGSEA.

This clone was seen once. The V gene is TRBV7-8, the J gene TRBJ2-7; D possibly corresponds to TRBD1 (6 bases). The CDR3 contains 14 residues. V lost 3 bases to trimming and J lost 7 bases, with 16 bases between them. Germline loops: CDR1 SGHVS, CDR2 FQNEAQ. In DNA form, the CDR3 reads TGTGCCAGCAGCTTGGACAGACAGGCTTATGAGCAGTACTTC. This gives the protein CASSLDRQAYEQYF. Based on the CDR3 plus reference TRBV7-8 and TRBJ2-7, the full variable domain is GAGVSQSPRYKVAKRGQDVALRCDPISGHVSLFWYQQALGQGPEFLTYFQNEAQLDKSGLPSDRFFAERPEGSVSTLKIQRTQQEDSAVYLCASSLDRQAYEQYFGPGTRLTVT.

V usage is TRBV2 and J usage is TRBJ1-5, with D perhaps TRBD1 (5 bases). Germline V gene lookup returns CDR1 SNHLY and CDR2 FYNNEI. This CDR3 has 15 amino acids. Trimming pared 5 bases from V and 2 bases from J, leaving 13 bases between. DNA of the CDR3: TGTGCCAGCAGTCCCGACAGAGGTGGCAATCAGCCCCAGCATTTT. Encoded protein: CASSPDRGGNQPQHF. The variable domain in full, with the rest retrieved from reference TRBV2 and TRBJ1-5, is EPEVTQTPSHQVTQMGQEVILRCVPISNHLYFYWYRQILGQKVEFLVSFYNNEISEKSEIFDDQFSVERPDGSNFTLKIRSTKLEDSAMYFCASSPDRGGNQPQHFGDGTRLSIL.

The V gene is TRBV7-8, the J gene TRBJ2-7, with D maybe TRBD1 (5 bases). The germline V gene encodes CDR1 SGHVS and CDR2 FQNEAQ. The CDR3 covers 16 residues. Trimming stripped 0 bases from V and 0 bases from J, with 12 bases between. CDR3 DNA: TGTGCCAGCAGCTTAGCCAGGGATAATCCCTCCTACGAGCAGTACTTC. Translating gives CASSLARDNPSYEQYF.

CDR3 loop: CATSDPLGGSYEQYF. The CDR3 DNA reads as TGTGCCACCAGTGATCCACTTGGGGGGTCCTACGAGCAGTACTTC. The rearrangement uses TRBV24-1 and TRBJ2-7, with D possibly matching TRBD2 (6 bases). CDR3 length: 15 residues. Trimming removed 3 bases from V and 1 base from J, with 12 bases in between. Germline V lookup: CDR1 KGHDR, CDR2 SFDVKD.

The CDR3: CASSPRGRQGEETQYF. The CDR3, as DNA: TGTGCCAGCAGCCCCCGAGGGCGGCAGGGGGAGGAGACCCAGTACTTC. This chain uses TRBV7-8 with TRBJ2-5, with 7 bases lining up with TRBD1. The length of the CDR3 is 16 residues. V gave up 5 bases and J gave up 5 bases; unmatched junction bases: 14. Germline-derived CDR1 and CDR2 are SGHVS and FQNEAQ.

Regarding this clone: Other DNA sequences in the same sample also yield this CDR3. This chain links TRBV3-1 (or the pseudogene TRBV3-2) with TRBJ1-2; 8 nucleotides match TRBD1. Per the germline V gene, CDR1 is LGHDT and CDR2 is YNNKEL (reference sequence). V gave up 1 base and J gave up 4 bases; unmatched junction bases: 2. This CDR3 is built from 14 residues. This chain's CDR3 is CASSQGTGGYGYTF. For the CDR3, the DNA is TGTGCCAGCAGCCAAGGTACAGGGGGCTATGGCTACACCTTC.

The rearrangement uses TRBV11-2 and TRBJ1-3, with D tentatively TRBD1 (5 bases). The CDR3 length is 16 residues. Germline CDR1 SGHAT, CDR2 FQNNGV. Between the trimmed V and J ends, which lost 0 bases and 0 bases, there was a span of 9 bases. The CDR3 spells CASSLDLGDSGNTIYF. Written as DNA, the CDR3 is TGTGCCAGCAGCTTAGATCTAGGGGACTCTGGAAACACCATATATTTT.

This chain uses TRBV5-4 with TRBJ2-7; TRBD1 aligns across 7 bases. Trimming took 2 bases from V and 6 from J; bases not matched to a gene: 5. Per germline, CDR1 SGHNT and CDR2 YYREEE (reference sequence). The CDR3 covers 13 residues. Here the CDR3 DNA reads TGTGCCAGCAGCTTCTGGGACAGAGGCGAGCAGTACTTC. Translation gives CASSFWDRGEQYF. Full variable domain (missing parts from reference TRBV5-4 and TRBJ2-7): ETGVTQSPTHLIKTRGQQVTLRCSSQSGHNTVSWYQQALGQGPQFIFQYYREEENGRGNFPPRFSGLQFPNYSSELNVNALELDDSALYLCASSFWDRGEQYFGPGTRLTVT.

This chain uses TRBV5-1 with TRBJ1-6; no reliable D call. Germline V gives CDR1 SGHRS, CDR2 YFSETQ. The V end was cut by 0 bases, the J end by 7 bases, with 14 bases between. CDR3 length: 16 residues. CDR3 sequence reads: CASSLASFGRNSPLHF. As DNA, the CDR3 is TGCGCCAGCAGCTTGGCCTCGTTCGGGAGGAATTCACCCCTCCACTTT. Based on the CDR3 plus reference TRBV5-1 and TRBJ1-6, the full variable domain is KAGVTQTPRYLIKTRGQQVTLSCSPISGHRSVSWYQQTPGQGLQFLFEYFSETQRNKGNFPGRFSGRQFSNSRSEMNVSTLELGDSALYLCASSLASFGRNSPLHFGNGTRLTVT.

This clone was recorded a few times. V usage is TRBV10-3 and J usage is TRBJ1-3, with D hard to call. This CDR3 region has 14 residues. V was clipped by 2 bases and J by 4 bases, with 9 bases between them. Germline assignment: CDR1 ENHRY and CDR2 SYGVKD. CDR3: CAISEQTTGNTIYF. The CDR3 coding sequence is TGTGCCATCAGTGAGCAGACTACCGGAAACACCATATATTTT.

The rearrangement uses TRBV12-3 or TRBV12-4 and TRBJ1-2; TRBD1 matches 9 bases. Germline trimming cut 5 bases from V and 8 bases from J; bases unmatched to any gene: 6. The CDR3 totals 13 residues. The CDR3 DNA reads TGTGCCAGCAGTCTCGGGACAGGGCGGGGCTACACCTTC. Residues: CASSLGTGRGYTF.

This chain connects TRBV3-1 (or the pseudogene TRBV3-2) to TRBJ2-3, with a weak D call TRBD2 (6 bases). The CDR3 contains 19 residues. Germline-derived CDR1 and CDR2 are LGHDT and YNNKEL (reference sequence). The V end was cut by 6 bases, the J end by 2 bases, with 27 bases between. CDR3 bases: TGTGCCAGCAGTCACCTTTACGGTCGGGACTTGCCCTACACAGATACGCAGTATTTT. As protein: CASSHLYGRDLPYTDTQYF.

As concerns this clone: The sample carries other DNA sequences with the same CDR3. The chain is built from TRBV6-2 or TRBV6-3 and TRBJ1-5; possible D gene TRBD1, 6 bases. The germline V gene has CDR1 MNHEY and CDR2 SVGEGT. Trimming took off 6 bases at V and 4 bases at J, with 10 bases between the two ends. The CDR3 length is 13 residues. The CDR3 coding sequence is TGTGCCAGCAGCCGGACAGTGAATCAGCCCCAGCATTTT. It is translated as CASSRTVNQPQHF.